Reported below is one TCR beta chain. Naive CD8 populations comprised CD45RO-negative cells positively selected for CCR7, excluding terminally differentiated effector memory CD45RA+ cells. The data were produced by immunoSEQ multiplex PCR, yet TCRdb's version contains in-frame clones alone and is incomplete. The sample carries about 580,000 clones, roughly 98% recorded once. This sample is part of a study of shared clonotypes between healthy human individuals. This receptor was identified in a man aged 25-45 years in good health. Source material: naive CD8+ T cells sorted from blood.

As DNA, the CDR3 is TGTGCCAGCAGCTTCCGACTAGCGGGAGTCCTAAGAAGTGAGCAGTTCTTC. Translation gives CASSFRLAGVLRSEQFF. The genes are TRBV14 and TRBJ2-1; 12 positions agree with TRBD2. From germline, CDR1 is SGHDN and CDR2 FVKESK. The CDR3 has 17 residues. Trimming cost V 5 bases and J 9 bases; bases outside gene matches: 14.